In its sample, the clone carrying this T cell receptor beta chain is medium-sized. Its antigen is not known. Tregs were sorted as CD4+CD25+CD127-/low cells. V lost 2 bases, J lost 8 bases, and 23 bases lay in between. The germline gives CDR1 SGHRS, CDR2 YFSETQ. The CDR3 is 17 amino acids. Findings of the study overall: In terms of TCR gene usage, tumor memory CD4+ T cells clustered together with blood and lymph node memory CD4+ cells, as well as with lymph node naive CD4+ cells. Whole repertoires were not studied in the larger cohort, only one V-J beta rearrangement.

Full-length variable regions came from constant-region reverse primers plus semi-nested Nested Universal Primer A PCR. TCRdb used MiXCR to reprocess the 5' RACE reads, holding one entry per CDR3 protein. The table records 35,000 to 45,000 distinct CDR3 sequences, about a fifth of them present only once. This clonotype originated in a female donor with breast cancer. The specimen sequenced was Tregs sorted from a lymph node. The gene calls are TRBV5-1 and TRBJ2-1; a weak D match, TRBD2 (7 bases). This CDR3 reads CASSFTPGGGRGDEQFF. The CDR3 nucleotides read TGCGCCAGCAGCTTTACCCCTGGGGGGGGCCGTGGAGATGAGCAGTTCTTC.